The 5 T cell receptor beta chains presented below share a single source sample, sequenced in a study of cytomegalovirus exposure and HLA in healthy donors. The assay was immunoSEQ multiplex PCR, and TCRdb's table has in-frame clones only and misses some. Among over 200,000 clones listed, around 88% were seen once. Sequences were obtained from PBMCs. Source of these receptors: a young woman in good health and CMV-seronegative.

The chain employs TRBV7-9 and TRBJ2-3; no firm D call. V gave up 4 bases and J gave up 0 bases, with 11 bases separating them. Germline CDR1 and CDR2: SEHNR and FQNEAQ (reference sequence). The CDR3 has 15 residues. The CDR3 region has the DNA TGTGCCAGCAGCTCAGCCGGTTCTAGCACAGATACGCAGTATTTT. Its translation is CASSSAGSSTDTQYF.

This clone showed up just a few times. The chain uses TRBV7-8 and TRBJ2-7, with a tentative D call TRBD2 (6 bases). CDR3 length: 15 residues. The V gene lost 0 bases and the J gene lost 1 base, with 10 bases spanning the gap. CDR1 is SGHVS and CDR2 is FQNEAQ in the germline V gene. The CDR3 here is CASSLAGAGSYEQYF. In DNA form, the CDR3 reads TGTGCCAGCAGCTTAGCTGGGGCGGGGTCCTACGAGCAGTACTTC.

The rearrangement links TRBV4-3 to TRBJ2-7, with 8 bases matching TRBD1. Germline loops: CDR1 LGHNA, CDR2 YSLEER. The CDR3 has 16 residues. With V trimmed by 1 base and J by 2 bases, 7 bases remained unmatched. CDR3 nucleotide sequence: TGCGCCAGCAGCCAAGCCCGGACAGGGTCCCCCTACGAGCAGTACTTC. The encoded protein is CASSQARTGSPYEQYF.

The CDR3, as DNA: TGTGCCAGCAGTTTGATGCCTAGGAGCTCCTACGAGCAGTACTTC. The encoded protein is CASSLMPRSSYEQYF. The chain recombines TRBV28 with TRBJ2-7; D call uncertain. This CDR3 is built from 15 residues. Germline V lookup: CDR1 MDHEN, CDR2 SYDVKM. V was clipped by 3 bases and J by 0 bases, with 12 bases between them.

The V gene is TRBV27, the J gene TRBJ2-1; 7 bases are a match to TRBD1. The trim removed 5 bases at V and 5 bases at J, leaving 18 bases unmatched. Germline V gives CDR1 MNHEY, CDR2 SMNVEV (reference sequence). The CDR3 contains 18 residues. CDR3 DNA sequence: TGTGCCAGCAGTCTCTTACAGGGGTCCAAACCCAAAGACAATGAGCAGTTCTTC. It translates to CASSLLQGSKPKDNEQFF.